This TCR beta chain derives from a study of radiotherapy plus CTLA-4 blockade in lung cancer. TCRdb's table, derived via immunoSEQ multiplex PCR, lists solely in-frame clones and lacks some. The sample comprises 35,000 to 45,000 clones, approximately 67% of which are singletons, and around a quarter rests with the top ten. The germline V gene has CDR1 LNHDA and CDR2 SQIVND (reference sequence). The junction had 13 bases not matched to a gene; V was cut back by 8 bases and J by 4 bases. The length of the CDR3 is 17 residues. The input for sequencing was peripheral blood, taken from a patient treated with radiotherapy plus ipilimumab. This sequence was found in a human donor with non-small cell lung cancer who had a partial response to radiotherapy plus ipilimumab. The chain carries TRBV19 and TRBJ2-2; 10 nucleotides align to TRBD2. DNA of the CDR3: TGTGCCAGTTCCCGACTAGCGGGCATTAAGGGCACCGGGGAGCTGTTTTTT. This gives the protein CASSRLAGIKGTGELFF. The whole variable domain, filled in from reference TRBV19 and TRBJ2-2, reads DGGITQSPKYLFRKEGQNVTLSCEQNLNHDAMYWYRQDPGQGLRLIYYSQIVNDFQKGDIAEGYSVSREKKESFPLTVTSAQKNPTAFYLCASSRLAGIKGTGELFFGEGSRLTVL.